One sample yielded the 17 T cell receptor beta chains listed below, sequenced in a study of identical twins. TCRdb re-called the 5' RACE reads through MiXCR, storing one row per CDR3 protein. Among about 470,000 distinct CDR3 sequences, more than 20% were seen once, and the ten largest hold over 2.5%. This sample also appeared in a second study, on T cells expressing NK-cell markers.

The sample was CD4+ T cells sorted from blood. Every receptor here comes from a young woman in good health.

This clonotype was picked up a small number of times. This chain joins TRBV11-3 and TRBJ2-7; no reliable D call. Germline CDR1 and CDR2: SGHNT and YENEEA. The CDR3 extends over 13 amino acids. The V and J ends lost 0 bases and 9 bases respectively, with 12 bases between them. The CDR3 DNA is TGTGCCAGCAGCTTAGAGCGCACCTCCCGGCAGTACTTC. It codes for CASSLERTSRQYF.

This clonotype was found a few times. V is TRBV5-1 and J is TRBJ2-1, with 7 bases that match TRBD1. The V and J ends lost 4 bases and 3 bases, in that order; junction bases with no gene match: 7. Germline V gene data show CDR1 as SGHRS and CDR2 as YFSETQ. The CDR3 runs 15 residues. The CDR3 coding sequence is TGCGCCAGCAGCCCAACCGGGACAGTCTACAATGAGCAGTTCTTC. Its protein product is CASSPTGTVYNEQFF. The full variable domain, rest sourced from reference TRBV5-1 and TRBJ2-1, is KAGVTQTPRYLIKTRGQQVTLSCSPISGHRSVSWYQQTPGQGLQFLFEYFSETQRNKGNFPGRFSGRQFSNSRSEMNVSTLELGDSALYLCASSPTGTVYNEQFFGPGTRLTVL.

This clonotype was found a few times. The chain has TRBV20-1 and TRBJ2-1, with D tentatively TRBD1 or TRBD2 (5 bases each). The CDR3 is 15 amino acids. V lost 6 bases to trimming and J lost 1 base, with 16 bases between them. Germline values: CDR1 DFQATT, CDR2 SNEGSKA (reference sequence). CDR3 in amino acids: CSAKWGSLSYNEQFF. Written as DNA, the CDR3 is TGCAGTGCCAAGTGGGGGAGTCTTTCCTACAATGAGCAGTTCTTC.

V usage is TRBV3-1 and J usage is TRBJ1-1; D is ambiguous. The CDR3 runs to 14 residues. Germline V gene data show CDR1 as LGHDT and CDR2 as YNNKEL (reference sequence). Trimming shortened V by 4 bases and J by 0 bases, and 9 bases separated the two germline ends. CDR3 nucleotides: TGTGCCAGCAGCCGGCACCCCATGAACACTGAAGCTTTCTTT. Translated, it gives CASSRHPMNTEAFF.

The chain combines TRBV7-2 with TRBJ2-5; no definite D call. Germline values: CDR1 SGHTA, CDR2 FQGNSA. Trimming removed 5 bases at V and 5 bases at J, with 18 bases between. The CDR3 is 15 amino acids. The CDR3 is CASSPMVGSGETQYF. The DNA for the CDR3 is TGTGCCAGCAGCCCGATGGTCGGCAGTGGGGAGACCCAGTACTTC.

This clonotype showed up many times. J is TRBJ2-2 and V is TRBV5-5, with D uncertain. Trimming pared 2 bases from V and 3 bases from J, leaving 8 bases between. Germline assignment: CDR1 SGHKS and CDR2 YYEKEE (reference sequence). The CDR3 contains 14 residues. CDR3 DNA sequence: TGTGCCAGCAGCTTAGTACGGGACACCGGGGAGCTGTTTTTT. This codes for CASSLVRDTGELFF. Looking up the rest from reference TRBV5-5 and TRBJ2-2 gives the full variable domain: DAGVTQSPTHLIKTRGQQVTLRCSPISGHKSVSWYQQVLGQGPQFIFQYYEKEERGRGNFPDRFSARQFPNYSSELNVNALLLGDSALYLCASSLVRDTGELFFGEGSRLTVL.

The chain joins TRBV25-1 to TRBJ2-5; perhaps TRBD2 as D (5 bases). This CDR3 is built from 17 residues. CDR1 is MGHDK and CDR2 is SYGVNS in the germline V gene. V was pared by 2 bases and J by 4 bases, with 20 bases between. As DNA, the CDR3 is TGTGCCAGCAGTGAAAATAGAGTCTCCAGAGGGTCAGAGACCCAGTACTTC. It specifies CASSENRVSRGSETQYF.

The rearrangement links TRBV4-1 to TRBJ2-7; D is unresolved. V was pared by 3 bases and J by 3 bases, with 9 bases between. This CDR3 comprises 13 residues. Germline values: CDR1 MGHRA, CDR2 YSYEKL. The CDR3 here is CASSHPGHYEQYF. DNA for the CDR3: TGCGCCAGCAGCCACCCCGGGCACTACGAGCAGTACTTC.

The J gene is TRBJ2-7, the V gene TRBV7-8; TRBD1 agrees at 10 bases. The J segment lost 0 bases and the V segment lost 6 bases, leaving 8 bases of the junction unmatched. The CDR3 contains 16 residues. Germline CDR1 and CDR2: SGHVS and FQNEAQ. CDR3 sequence: CASRPRGQGVSYEQYF. The CDR3 region has the DNA TGTGCCAGCAGACCAAGAGGACAGGGGGTCTCCTACGAGCAGTACTTC.

The rearrangement links TRBV5-1 to TRBJ1-4; no clear D. With 3 bases removed from V and 0 bases from J, the gap between germline ends came to 18 bases. Germline CDR1 is SGHRS and CDR2 is YFSETQ. The CDR3 extends over 18 amino acids. The CDR3 coding sequence is TGCGCCAGCAGCTCACTACCAGTAGCCTATGCAACTAATGAAAAACTGTTTTTT. Residues: CASSSLPVAYATNEKLFF.

This clonotype was picked up a small number of times. CDR3 DNA sequence: TGTGCCAGCACCCTTTCGGGACAGGGGGAGACCCAGTACTTC. Its translation: CASTLSGQGETQYF. The chain combines TRBV5-5 with TRBJ2-5; 10 positions agree with TRBD1. V was clipped by 6 bases and J by 5 bases; unmatched bases: 7. The germline V gene has CDR1 SGHKS and CDR2 YYEKEE (reference sequence). The CDR3 runs to 14 residues. The full variable domain, with the rest looked up from reference TRBV5-5 and TRBJ2-5, is DAGVTQSPTHLIKTRGQQVTLRCSPISGHKSVSWYQQVLGQGPQFIFQYYEKEERGRGNFPDRFSARQFPNYSSELNVNALLLGDSALYLCASTLSGQGETQYFGPGTRLLVL.

The chain combines TRBV20-1 with TRBJ1-5; 7 nucleotides agree with TRBD1. V was pared by 7 bases and J by 3 bases, with 6 bases of the junction left unmatched. In germline, CDR1 is DFQATT, CDR2 SNEGSKA (reference sequence). The CDR3 has 13 amino acids. The CDR3 DNA reads TGCAGTGGGAGAGACAGGGTCAATCAGCCCCAGCATTTT. Translation: CSGRDRVNQPQHF.

The CDR3 sequence: CSAITGEGGSYEQYF. CDR3 coding DNA: TGCAGTGCCATAACAGGGGAGGGAGGCTCCTACGAGCAGTACTTC. This chain uses TRBV20-1 with TRBJ2-7; perhaps D is TRBD1 or TRBD2 (7 bases each). Germline-derived CDR1 and CDR2 are DFQATT and SNEGSKA (reference sequence). The CDR3 runs 15 residues. Trimming removed 6 bases from V and 0 bases from J, with 18 bases in between.

In this sample, this clonotype turned up a few times. This chain connects TRBV7-8 to TRBJ2-3, with TRBD1 matching over 9 bases. With 2 bases clipped from V and 4 bases from J, the junction kept 4 bases outside the gene matches. CDR1 and CDR2 (germline): SGHVS, FQNEAQ. The CDR3 totals 15 residues. In DNA, the CDR3 is TGTGCCAGCAGCTTAAGGGACAGGGCCCCAGATACGCAGTATTTT. Residues: CASSLRDRAPDTQYF.

This rearrangement joins TRBV11-2 to TRBJ2-7, with 8 bases that match TRBD2. The CDR3 sequence is 15 residues long. Germline V gene sequence: CDR1 SGHAT, CDR2 FQNNGV. V shed 5 bases, J shed 2 bases, and the junction held 8 bases outside the gene matches. CDR3 DNA sequence: TGTGCCAGCAGCCATCCACCGGGACTAGCCTACGAGCAGTACTTC. It specifies CASSHPPGLAYEQYF.

This clonotype has more than one count but fewer than ten. The rearrangement uses TRBV12-3 or TRBV12-4 and TRBJ1-2, with D possibly being TRBD1 (6 bases). Trimming took 6 bases from V and 3 from J, leaving 11 bases between them. The CDR3 length is 13 residues. In DNA, the CDR3 is TGTGCCAGCAGACGGGACACCTACTATGGCTACACCTTC. This translates into CASRRDTYYGYTF.

The V and J genes are TRBV15 and TRBJ2-6, with D uncertain. Looked up from germline, CDR1 is LNHNV and CDR2 is YYDKDF (reference sequence). The CDR3 spans 16 residues. Trimming stripped 0 bases from V and 0 bases from J, with 6 bases between. The CDR3 here is CATSRDGTSGANVLTF. Here the CDR3 DNA reads TGTGCCACCAGCAGAGATGGAACCTCTGGGGCCAACGTCCTGACTTTC.